This TCR delta chain stems from a study of gamma delta lymphoproliferative disorders and STAT genes (dated by TCRdb to 2017 to 2018). About the study as a whole: The LymphoTrack Dx TCRG Assay was used to build gamma-chain libraries from a minimum of 50 ng of genomic DNA. Because no corresponding Invivoscribe delta assay was available, delta-chain libraries were prepared according to the standard operating procedure of the EuroClonality-NGS working group. Within a larger immunophenotypic and STAT-mutation study, TCR gamma and delta CDR3 repertoires were profiled by deep sequencing in Tgammadelta lymphoproliferative disease patients and healthy controls. To confirm results, a couple of gamma-chain samples and every delta-chain sample were sequenced twice. What the study reported, not specific to this receptor: Nearly all major gamma and delta clonotypes of patients were found to be public, being shared with at least one healthy donor, and only a couple of gamma clonotypes were found to be private to disease. Control T cells were likely spread across varied maturation stages, whereas leukemic cells were skewed toward terminal effectors, which potentially limits comparisons between patients and controls. When whole repertoires were clustered, gamma repertoires from patients grouped apart from those of healthy controls, but delta repertoires did not separate between the groups. The authors pointed out that NGS specificity may be lower at low frequencies, so whether leukemic clones are public or private needs to be confirmed.

In both library preparation methods, multiplex PCR was run with primers aimed at the conserved V and J regions of the TCR genes. Amplicons were purified, pooled and sequenced on an Illumina MiSeq platform. Concerning the study's data processing: V(D)J alignment, clonotype assembly and translation were performed with MiXCR, whereas functionality assessment and CDR3 repertoire analyses were performed with VDJtools. CDR3 was defined per IMGT, and analyses were restricted to productive sequences using functional genes, excluding ORF genes and pseudogenes. Identical amino acid CDR3s of major clonotypes (frequency >=5%) were searched for across all patients and controls using a custom Python script. Clonotype frequencies in patients versus controls were compared with a one-sided non-parametric Wilcoxon test. Clonotypes were called again by TCRdb from the public reads via CATT, and duplicate nucleotide sequences were then merged into one entry. TCRdb's processing, not the authors' own work, is the source of the V and J calls. Across this sample there are 800 to 1,000 delta-chain clones, with 2% to 2.5% seen only once. 73% of the sample is taken by the ten largest.

TCR sequencing was performed on genomic DNA from peripheral blood mononuclear cells isolated from patients and controls. The control group consisted of about 23 healthy adult blood donors (median age roughly 69 years; about 12 males and about 11 females) who were matched to the patients for age and sex. This clone was detected a few times. No antigen is known for it. Since a far larger clone is one base different, this is likely a read error. The DNA is omitted, as the CDR3 cannot be located on it reliably, and the CDR3 follows TCRdb's listing. The identical CDR3 is also encoded by other nucleotide sequences in the sample. Sequencing was performed on blood. The TCR originated in a human donor in good health.

For the CDR3, the sequence is CACDTVGGGASDKLIF. Recombination connected TRDV2 to TRDJ1; TRDD3, the table's D call, lacks a check against the DNA. From its cysteine to its phenylalanine, the CDR3 spans 16 amino acids. Via the germline V gene, CDR1 is GEAIGNYY and CDR2 EKD.